This is a list of T cell receptor beta chains from one sample in a study of PD-1 blockade in mismatch repair-deficient tumors. Only in-frame clones appear in the TCRdb table, and some are missing; sequencing was by immunoSEQ multiplex PCR. The table includes 120,000 or so clones, roughly nine tenths detected once. Sequenced here: peripheral blood, sampled 44 weeks after starting pembrolizumab. The origin of the receptors is an adult with mismatch repair-deficient cancer. Each CDR3 is given with its conserved first and last residue. D genes are given only for firm matches. Part of the rows lack a size; the others show once, few, many or a class for expanded clones.

v_gene: TRBV4-1; abundance: .; d_gene: TRBD1; j_gene: TRBJ1-2; CDR3aa: CASSPRQGAYGYTF; CDR3nt: TGCGCCAGCAGCCCTCGGCAGGGGGCCTATGGCTACACCTTC
v_gene: TRBV25-1; abundance: .; d_gene: TRBD1; j_gene: TRBJ2-5; CDR3aa: CASSQDRGPGETQYF; CDR3nt: TGTGCCAGCAGCCAGGACAGGGGGCCAGGAGAGACCCAGTACTTC
v_gene: TRBV11-3; abundance: .; d_gene: .; j_gene: TRBJ1-4; CDR3aa: CASSPRAGNEKLFF; CDR3nt: TGTGCCAGCAGCCCAAGGGCGGGGAATGAAAAACTGTTTTTT
v_gene: TRBV4-1; abundance: once; d_gene: TRBD2; j_gene: TRBJ2-7; CDR3aa: CASSQVAGGPKYEQYF; CDR3nt: TGCGCCAGCAGCCAAGTAGCGGGAGGGCCAAAGTACGAGCAGTACTTC
v_gene: TRBV5-4; abundance: .; d_gene: .; j_gene: TRBJ2-7; CDR3aa: CASSANYEQYF; CDR3nt: TGTGCCAGCAGCGCCAATTACGAGCAGTACTTC
v_gene: TRBV5-1; abundance: few; d_gene: .; j_gene: TRBJ2-7; CDR3aa: CASSGAGLSYEQYF; CDR3nt: TGCGCCAGCAGCGGAGCAGGGCTCTCCTACGAGCAGTACTTC
v_gene: TRBV5-6; abundance: .; d_gene: TRBD1; j_gene: TRBJ2-7; CDR3aa: CASSFGTESYEQYF; CDR3nt: TGTGCCAGCAGCTTCGGGACAGAATCCTACGAGCAGTACTTC
v_gene: TRBV27; abundance: .; d_gene: .; j_gene: TRBJ2-1; CDR3aa: CASSPRATNEQFF; CDR3nt: TGTGCCAGCAGTCCGCGAGCTACCAATGAGCAGTTCTTC
v_gene: TRBV5-4; abundance: once; d_gene: .; j_gene: TRBJ1-1; CDR3aa: CASSLTGLNTEAFF; CDR3nt: TGTGCCAGCAGCTTGACAGGGTTAAACACTGAAGCTTTCTTT
v_gene: TRBV5-1; abundance: .; d_gene: .; j_gene: TRBJ2-3; CDR3aa: CASSLLGGADTQYF; CDR3nt: TGCGCCAGCAGCTTGTTAGGGGGTGCAGATACGCAGTATTTT
v_gene: TRBV2; abundance: .; d_gene: .; j_gene: TRBJ2-3; CDR3aa: CASRPRLDSYTQYF; CDR3nt: TGTGCCAGCAGACCCCGACTCGACAGCTATACGCAGTATTTT
v_gene: TRBV6-6; abundance: .; d_gene: .; j_gene: TRBJ1-5; CDR3aa: CAVAPGFNQPQHF; CDR3nt: TGTGCCGTGGCCCCAGGGTTCAATCAGCCCCAGCATTTT
v_gene: TRBV11-2; abundance: once; d_gene: TRBD1; j_gene: TRBJ1-2; CDR3aa: CASSSRQGHYGYTF; CDR3nt: TGTGCCAGCAGCTCAAGACAGGGACACTATGGCTACACCTTC